This T cell receptor beta chain comes out of a study of CD8 T cells in cerebrospinal fluid in Alzheimer's disease. For droplet-based sequencing, live CSF cells were sorted using a live/dead marker. Notes on the study in general: EBV-specific clones were neither the most expanded nor enriched in Alzheimer's patients. Patients with mild cognitive impairment or Alzheimer's disease had a larger top CSF clone percentage than controls.

Judged by frequency, this clonotype is medium-sized. Its antigen is currently unknown. TCRdb reprocessed the 10x single-cell sequencing reads and reports one entry per CDR3 protein, with no DNA. The data show over a thousand distinct CDR3 sequences, and the top ten clones hold approximately 19%. Germline V gene lookup returns CDR1 SGHTA and CDR2 FQGNSA. CDR3 length: 16 residues. The sample consisted of cerebrospinal fluid. The clonotype comes from a human donor with mild cognitive impairment. The chain uses TRBV7-2 and TRBJ1-1; TCRdb's D call, TRBD1, is unchecked because there is no DNA. This CDR3 is CASSAQGAVLFSTAFF.